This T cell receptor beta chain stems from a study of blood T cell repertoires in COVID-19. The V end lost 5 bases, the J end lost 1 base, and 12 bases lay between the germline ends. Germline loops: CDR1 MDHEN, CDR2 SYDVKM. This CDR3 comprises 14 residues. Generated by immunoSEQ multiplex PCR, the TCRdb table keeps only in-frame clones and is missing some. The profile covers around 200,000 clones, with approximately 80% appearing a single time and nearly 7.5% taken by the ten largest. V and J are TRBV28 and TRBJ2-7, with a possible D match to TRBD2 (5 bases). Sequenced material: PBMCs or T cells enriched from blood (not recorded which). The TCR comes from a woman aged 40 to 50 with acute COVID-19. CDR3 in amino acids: CASSLRTGSYEQYF. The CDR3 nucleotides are TGTGCCAGCAGTCTCAGGACGGGATCCTACGAGCAGTACTTC.